The 2 T cell receptor beta chains listed next were all sequenced from one sample in a study of T cell responses to AZD1222 COVID-19 vaccine. Libraries were prepared by immunoSEQ multiplex PCR; TCRdb keeps only in-frame clonotypes and omits some of them. The data show about 160,000 clones, 90% seen once. The sample in question was peripheral blood, obtained on day 0 of AZD1222 vaccination. These receptors all stem from an adult in good health.

The gene calls are TRBV5-1 and TRBJ2-1; D may be TRBD2 (5 bases). This CDR3 is built from 15 residues. Deletions cut 2 bases from V and 7 bases from J, with 16 bases between. Germline CDR1 is SGHRS and CDR2 is YFSETQ. This CDR3 reads CASSLTGRVGNEQFF. The CDR3 nucleotides are TGCGCCAGCAGCTTAACGGGGAGAGTGGGAAATGAGCAGTTCTTC. The entire variable domain, with the rest obtained from reference TRBV5-1 and TRBJ2-1, is as follows: KAGVTQTPRYLIKTRGQQVTLSCSPISGHRSVSWYQQTPGQGLQFLFEYFSETQRNKGNFPGRFSGRQFSNSRSEMNVSTLELGDSALYLCASSLTGRVGNEQFFGPGTRLTVL.

The DNA of the CDR3 is TGTGCCAGTACCAGGGACGGTTTCATGAACACTGAAGCTTTCTTT. Its translation is CASTRDGFMNTEAFF. The chain is built from TRBV19 and TRBJ1-1, with D possibly matching TRBD1 (5 bases). This CDR3 has 15 residues. V lost 7 bases and J lost 0, with 15 bases in between. Per the germline V gene, CDR1 is LNHDA and CDR2 is SQIVND (reference sequence). Full variable domain (missing parts from reference TRBV19 and TRBJ1-1): DGGITQSPKYLFRKEGQNVTLSCEQNLNHDAMYWYRQDPGQGLRLIYYSQIVNDFQKGDIAEGYSVSREKKESFPLTVTSAQKNPTAFYLCASTRDGFMNTEAFFGQGTRLTVV.